This TCR beta chain was captured in a study of blood T cell repertoires in COVID-19. Study-level information: Specimens from acute and convalescent COVID-19 originated in the United States, Italy and Spain. PBMCs, B-cell-depleted T cells, or T cells provided the cDNA or gDNA that made up the material.

Trimming pared 3 bases from V and 0 bases from J, leaving 9 bases between. The germline CDR1 and CDR2 sequences are LGHDT and YNNKEL (reference sequence). There are 15 residues in the CDR3. Recruitment covered over 20 US areas and drew participants whose ages spanned roughly 18 to 89 years. Clinical histories supplied by participants themselves formed the basis of cohort assignment. Data came from immunoSEQ multiplex PCR; TCRdb stores just in-frame clones and leaves some out. The sample carries 200,000 to 250,000 clones, approximately 86% recorded once. The sample comprised PBMCs or T cells enriched from blood (not recorded which). The rearrangement uses TRBV3-1 (or the pseudogene TRBV3-2) and TRBJ2-1; D not certain. The TCR originated in a woman between 50 and 59 years old with acute COVID-19. The CDR3 sequence is CASSHLRNSYNEQFF. CDR3 sequence (DNA): TGTGCCAGCAGCCATTTGCGGAACTCCTACAATGAGCAGTTCTTC.